The 29 T cell receptor beta chains listed next were all sequenced from one sample in a study of blood T cell repertoires in COVID-19. Assay: immunoSEQ multiplex PCR; the TCRdb copy retains only in-frame clones and omits some. The repertoire consists of about 280,000 clones, with around 88% occurring once and the leading ten covering around 4.4%. The sequenced sample consisted of peripheral blood. The receptors stem from a man in his forties with acute or convalescent COVID-19.

The chain carries TRBV15 and TRBJ1-3; a weak D match, TRBD1 (5 bases). Germline values: CDR1 LNHNV, CDR2 YYDKDF (reference sequence). V lost 5 bases and J lost 0, with 8 bases in between. The CDR3 length is 14 residues. The CDR3, as DNA: TGTGCCACCAGCTCGACAGCCTCTGGAAACACCATATATTTT. The encoded protein is CATSSTASGNTIYF.

The chain recombines TRBV5-1 with TRBJ2-7, with D unresolved. CDR1 is SGHRS and CDR2 is YFSETQ in the germline V gene. CDR3 length: 15 amino acids. Trimming removed 5 bases from V and 2 bases from J, with 17 bases in between. The CDR3 bases are TGCGCCAGCAGACCCTCCCCGGGTGATCCCTACGAGCAGTACTTC. It specifies CASRPSPGDPYEQYF.

This CDR3 reads CAWSAADRDGSPLHF. The CDR3 DNA reads as TGTGCCTGGAGTGCGGCGGACAGGGATGGATCACCCCTCCACTTT. The rearrangement links TRBV30 to TRBJ1-6; 8 bases align to TRBD1. Unmatched junction bases numbered 9, after V lost 1 base and J lost 10 bases. CDR3 size: 15 residues. Looked up from germline, CDR1 is GTSNPN and CDR2 is SVGIG (reference sequence).

This clone was picked up a small number of times. CDR3 bases: TGCGCCAGCAGCCGGGATTCTGGAAACACCATATATTTT. The encoded protein is CASSRDSGNTIYF. The genes are TRBV5-1 and TRBJ1-3, with D uncertain. Germline V CDR1 and CDR2: SGHRS, YFSETQ. The CDR3 contains 13 residues. V was clipped by 4 bases and J by 1 base, with 6 bases between them.

V usage is TRBV2 and J usage is TRBJ1-4; D uncertain. Germline V gene data show CDR1 as SNHLY and CDR2 as FYNNEI. V lost 11 bases, J lost 8 bases, and 18 bases lay in between. The CDR3 loop spans 13 amino acids. For the CDR3, the DNA is TGTGCCGCCCGGTCGCCGAGTCGGGAAAAACTGTTTTTT. Translation gives CAARSPSREKLFF.

V gene TRBV11-2 combines with J gene TRBJ1-2; perhaps TRBD1 as D (5 bases). Trimming took off 4 bases at V and 0 bases at J, with 9 bases between the two ends. The CDR3 is 14 amino acids. Looked up from germline, CDR1 is SGHAT and CDR2 is FQNNGV. This chain's CDR3 is CASSWSDTNYGYTF. The CDR3 DNA follows: TGTGCCAGCAGCTGGTCGGACACTAACTATGGCTACACCTTC.

The rearrangement joins TRBV5-6 to TRBJ1-4; D uncertain. CDR3 size: 16 residues. Germline CDR1 is SGHDT and CDR2 is YYEEEE. V lost 1 base to trimming and J lost 5 bases, with 15 bases between them. This CDR3 reads CASSLWGIEGNEKLFF. In nucleotides, the CDR3 is TGTGCCAGCAGCTTGTGGGGTATTGAGGGAAATGAAAAACTGTTTTTT.

There are a few counts of this clone. V is TRBV19 and J is TRBJ2-1, with D possibly being TRBD2 (5 bases). CDR1 is LNHDA and CDR2 is SQIVND in the germline V gene (reference sequence). The CDR3 is 13 amino acids. V was cut by 5 bases and J by 5 bases, with 10 bases left in between. CDR3 protein: CASSRGRNNEQFF. CDR3 sequence (DNA): TGTGCCAGTAGTCGGGGAAGAAACAATGAGCAGTTCTTC.

This clone came up a few times. V gene TRBV19 combines with J gene TRBJ1-6; 9 bases line up with TRBD1. This CDR3 spans 12 amino acids. V was clipped by 9 bases and J by 7 bases; unmatched bases: 1. Germline-derived CDR1 and CDR2 are LNHDA and SQIVND (reference sequence). Here the CDR3 DNA reads TGTGCCAGCGGGACAGGGAATTCACCCCTCCACTTT. Amino acid sequence: CASGTGNSPLHF.

The chain uses TRBV11-2 and TRBJ2-2; D not resolved. The V gene's germline CDR1 is SGHAT and CDR2 FQNNGV. The ends were cut back, 5 bases at V and 1 base at J, with 11 bases in the middle. CDR3 length: 15 amino acids. CDR3 nucleotides: TGTGCCAGCAGCCCTTTATCTTTGAACACCGGGGAGCTGTTTTTT. Translating gives CASSPLSLNTGELFF.

This clone was counted only a few times. This sequence joins TRBV7-2 and TRBJ1-3; D gene uncertain. Trimming removed 0 bases at V and 4 bases at J, with 10 bases between. CDR1 and CDR2 (germline): SGHTA, FQGNSA. This CDR3 has 15 residues. The CDR3 DNA reads as TGTGCCAGCAGCTTAGCGCCCCGGAGCGGAAACACCATATATTTT. Its translation is CASSLAPRSGNTIYF.

The chain carries TRBV19 and TRBJ1-2; 8 nucleotides agree with TRBD1. Trimming removed 6 bases from V and 7 bases from J; junction bases left unmatched: 4. The CDR3 has 12 residues. CDR1 LNHDA and CDR2 SQIVND come from the germline V gene (reference sequence). The CDR3 reads CASRGDRPGYTF. CDR3 nucleotides: TGTGCCAGTAGGGGGGACAGGCCTGGCTACACCTTC.

The J gene is TRBJ1-1, the V gene TRBV5-1, with TRBD1 as a possible D gene (5 bases). Deletions cut 0 bases from V and 1 base from J, with 7 bases between. The CDR3 has 14 residues. Germline V lookup: CDR1 SGHRS, CDR2 YFSETQ. This CDR3 is CASSLGTTNTEAFF. The CDR3 DNA sequence: TGCGCCAGCAGCTTGGGGACAACGAACACTGAAGCTTTCTTT.

The chain joins TRBV6-6 to TRBJ2-2; TRBD2 might be the D (6 bases). Germline assignment: CDR1 MNHNY and CDR2 SVGAGI (reference sequence). The V and J ends lost 0 bases and 2 bases respectively, with 10 bases between them. The CDR3 has 16 residues. CDR3 nucleotides: TGTGCCAGCAGTTACTCGATTGCGGGAAACACCGGGGAGCTGTTTTTT. Translated: CASSYSIAGNTGELFF.

The chain has TRBV7-6 and TRBJ2-5; TRBD1 matches 7 bases. Germline V gene lookup returns CDR1 SGHVS and CDR2 FNYEAQ. This CDR3 spans 15 amino acids. J lost 3 bases, V lost 5 bases, and 9 bases had no gene match. The CDR3 sequence: CASSVPIGTEETQYF. CDR3 nucleotides: TGTGCCAGCAGCGTCCCCATCGGGACAGAAGAGACCCAGTACTTC.

This rearrangement joins TRBV28 to TRBJ1-2; D is perhaps TRBD1 (5 bases). The CDR3 sequence is 13 residues long. V dropped 8 bases and J dropped 2 bases, with 12 bases sitting between them. Looked up from germline, CDR1 is MDHEN and CDR2 is SYDVKM. Here the CDR3 DNA reads TGTGCCAGCGCTATAAGGGGCAACTATGGCTACACCTTC. Translated, it gives CASAIRGNYGYTF.

The CDR3 sequence: CATSTALGVTDTQYF. As DNA, the CDR3 is TGTGCCACCAGTACGGCGCTAGGCGTCACAGATACGCAGTATTTT. This chain uses TRBV24-1 with TRBJ2-3; D is unresolved. This CDR3 spans 15 amino acids. Germline CDR1 KGHDR, CDR2 SFDVKD. Trimming shortened V by 6 bases and J by 2 bases, and 14 bases separated the two germline ends.

The rearrangement links TRBV14 to TRBJ2-7, with 9 bases aligning to TRBD2. The CDR3 totals 20 residues. CDR1 is SGHDN and CDR2 is FVKESK in the germline V gene. The ends lost 1 base at V and 0 bases at J; junction bases unmatched: 16. The CDR3 region is CASSQASPWELAGSSYEQYF. The DNA of the CDR3 is TGTGCCAGCAGCCAAGCCTCCCCGTGGGAGCTAGCGGGGAGCTCCTACGAGCAGTACTTC.

The chain joins TRBV5-1 to TRBJ1-1, with D possibly matching TRBD1 (6 bases). V was trimmed by 0 bases and J by 6 bases, leaving 12 bases between them. Germline CDR1 is SGHRS and CDR2 is YFSETQ. The CDR3 covers 14 residues. The CDR3 loop is CASSLGGQKAEAFF. The CDR3 nucleotides are TGCGCCAGCAGCTTGGGCGGACAGAAAGCTGAAGCTTTCTTT. The full variable domain, its missing parts supplied by reference TRBV5-1 and TRBJ1-1, is KAGVTQTPRYLIKTRGQQVTLSCSPISGHRSVSWYQQTPGQGLQFLFEYFSETQRNKGNFPGRFSGRQFSNSRSEMNVSTLELGDSALYLCASSLGGQKAEAFFGQGTRLTVV.

This clone was observed once. The chain employs TRBV5-4 and TRBJ2-5; the D gene is possibly TRBD1 (6 bases). The CDR3 consists of 15 residues. Germline assignment: CDR1 SGHNT and CDR2 YYREEE (reference sequence). V was clipped by 3 bases and J by 4 bases, with 16 bases between them. CDR3 DNA sequence: TGTGCCAGCAGCTACGCGGGCAGGGGTATAGAGACCCAGTACTTC. Translation: CASSYAGRGIETQYF.

V and J are TRBV3-1 (or the pseudogene TRBV3-2) and TRBJ2-1; TRBD1 matches 12 bases. V lost 6 bases and J lost 9; bases outside the gene matches: 6. This CDR3 spans 14 amino acids. Germline CDR1 is LGHDT and CDR2 is YNNKEL (reference sequence). CDR3 residues: CASSTGTGGFEQFF. For the CDR3, the DNA is TGTGCCAGCAGTACCGGGACAGGGGGCTTTGAGCAGTTCTTC.

This clone turned up a few times. V and J are TRBV7-9 and TRBJ2-1; D is possibly TRBD2 (6 bases). Trimming removed 2 bases from V and 5 bases from J, with 10 bases in between. Germline V gene data show CDR1 as SEHNR and CDR2 as FQNEAQ (reference sequence). The CDR3 extends over 14 amino acids. As DNA, the CDR3 is TGTGCCAGCAGCTTATCGGGGGAAAACAATGAGCAGTTCTTC. Its protein is CASSLSGENNEQFF. The full variable domain, rest sourced from reference TRBV7-9 and TRBJ2-1, is DTGVSQNPRHKITKRGQNVTFRCDPISEHNRLYWYRQTLGQGPEFLTYFQNEAQLEKSRLLSDRFSAERPKGSFSTLEIQRTEQGDSAMYLCASSLSGENNEQFFGPGTRLTVL.

This sequence joins TRBV5-6 and TRBJ1-1, with a possible D match to TRBD1 (5 bases). The CDR3 contains 14 residues. With 0 bases removed from V and 3 bases from J, the gap between germline ends came to 9 bases. The germline V gene encodes CDR1 SGHDT and CDR2 YYEEEE. The CDR3 sequence: CASSLGSGDTEAFF. CDR3 nucleotides: TGTGCCAGCAGCTTGGGGTCGGGGGACACTGAAGCTTTCTTT.

V is TRBV3-1 (or the pseudogene TRBV3-2) and J is TRBJ1-2; the D is unclear. The CDR3 runs 16 residues. V was clipped by 1 base and J by 0 bases, with 12 bases between them. Per germline, CDR1 LGHDT and CDR2 YNNKEL (reference sequence). The CDR3 nucleotides are TGTGCCAGCAGCCAAGGGCATGGCGGGACTAACTATGGCTACACCTTC. It encodes CASSQGHGGTNYGYTF.

The gene calls are TRBV5-4 and TRBJ1-2; maybe TRBD1 (5 bases). This CDR3 region has 14 residues. V was trimmed by 4 bases and J by 8 bases, leaving 18 bases between them. CDR1 and CDR2 from the germline V gene are SGHNT and YYREEE (reference sequence). The CDR3 bases are TGTGCCAGCAGCCCCCCATTAGCCGGGGGAGGCTACACCTTC. Amino acids: CASSPPLAGGGYTF.

CDR3: CASSRAYIGNYGYTF. The DNA of the CDR3 is TGTGCCAGCAGCAGAGCTTACATCGGGAACTATGGCTACACCTTC. The chain employs TRBV3-1 (or the pseudogene TRBV3-2) and TRBJ1-2; D not resolved. The CDR3 consists of 15 residues. Germline CDR1 reads LGHDT; CDR2 reads YNNKEL (reference sequence). V gave up 5 bases and J gave up 2 bases, with 15 bases separating them.

This sequence joins TRBV10-3 and TRBJ2-2; 8 bases are a match to TRBD1. The CDR3 totals 14 residues. Trimming cost V 0 bases and J 9 bases; bases outside gene matches: 3. Germline V gene sequence: CDR1 ENHRY, CDR2 SYGVKD. DNA of the CDR3: TGTGCCATCAGTGAGTCGACAGGGGCGAGGGAGCTGTTTTTT. Its protein is CAISESTGARELFF.

This chain joins TRBV5-6 and TRBJ1-4; tentative D call: TRBD1 (6 bases). The CDR3 contains 14 residues. Germline-derived CDR1 and CDR2 are SGHDT and YYEEEE. The V end was cut by 1 base, the J end by 4 bases, with 8 bases between. CDR3 sequence reads: CASSLTGLNEKLFF. CDR3 nucleotide sequence: TGTGCCAGCAGCTTGACAGGGCTTAATGAAAAACTGTTTTTT.

The V call is TRBV6-1, the J call TRBJ1-2; tentatively, D is TRBD1 (5 bases). The germline V and J ends were trimmed by 1 base and 4 bases, with 16 bases remaining between them. Germline-derived CDR1 and CDR2 are MNHNS and SASEGT. This CDR3 has 16 amino acids. The CDR3 DNA is TGTGCCAGCAGTGAAGAGGGGCAGGTCCCCGTCTATGGCTACACCTTC. It specifies CASSEEGQVPVYGYTF.